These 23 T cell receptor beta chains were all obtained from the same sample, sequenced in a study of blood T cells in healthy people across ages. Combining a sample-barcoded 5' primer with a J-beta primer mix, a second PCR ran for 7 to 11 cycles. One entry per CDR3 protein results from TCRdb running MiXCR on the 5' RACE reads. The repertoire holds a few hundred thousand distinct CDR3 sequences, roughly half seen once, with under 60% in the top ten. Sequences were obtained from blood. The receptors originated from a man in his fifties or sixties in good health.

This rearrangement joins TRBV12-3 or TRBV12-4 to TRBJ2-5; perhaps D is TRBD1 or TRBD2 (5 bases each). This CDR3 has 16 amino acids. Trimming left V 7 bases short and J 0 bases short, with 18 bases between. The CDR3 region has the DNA TGTGCCAGCAAACCAGCGGTGGGACCTTACCAAGAGACCCAGTACTTC. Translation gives CASKPAVGPYQETQYF.

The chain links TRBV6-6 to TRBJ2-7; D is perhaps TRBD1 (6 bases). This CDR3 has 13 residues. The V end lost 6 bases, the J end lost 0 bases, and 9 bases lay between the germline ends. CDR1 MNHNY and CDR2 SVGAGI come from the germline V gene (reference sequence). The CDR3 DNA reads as TGTGCCAGCAGCACAGGGAGCTCCTACGAGCAGTACTTC. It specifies CASSTGSSYEQYF.

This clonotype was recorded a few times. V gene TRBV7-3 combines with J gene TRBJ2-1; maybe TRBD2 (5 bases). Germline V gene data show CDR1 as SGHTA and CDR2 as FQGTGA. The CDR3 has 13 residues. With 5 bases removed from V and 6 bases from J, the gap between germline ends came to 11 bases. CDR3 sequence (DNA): TGTGCCAGCAGCCCTCCCGGACTCAATGAGCAGTTCTTC. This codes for CASSPPGLNEQFF. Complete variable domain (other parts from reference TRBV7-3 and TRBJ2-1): GAGVSQTPSNKVTEKGKYVELRCDPISGHTALYWYRQSLGQGPEFLIYFQGTGAADDSGLPNDRFFAVRPEGSVSTLKIQRTERGDSAVYLCASSPPGLNEQFFGPGTRLTVL.

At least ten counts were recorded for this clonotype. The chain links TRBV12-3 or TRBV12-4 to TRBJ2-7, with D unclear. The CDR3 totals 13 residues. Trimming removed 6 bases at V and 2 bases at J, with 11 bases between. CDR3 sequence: CASSPGPAYEQYF. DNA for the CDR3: TGTGCCAGCAGCCCTGGTCCTGCCTACGAGCAGTACTTC.

The CDR3 loop is CASSRDSAGAQYF. The DNA for the CDR3 is TGTGCCAGCAGCAGGGACAGCGCAGGTGCGCAGTATTTT. This rearrangement joins TRBV12-3 or TRBV12-4 to TRBJ2-3; 7 positions agree with TRBD1. The CDR3 sequence is 13 residues long. The ends lost 6 bases at V and 10 bases at J; junction bases unmatched: 10.

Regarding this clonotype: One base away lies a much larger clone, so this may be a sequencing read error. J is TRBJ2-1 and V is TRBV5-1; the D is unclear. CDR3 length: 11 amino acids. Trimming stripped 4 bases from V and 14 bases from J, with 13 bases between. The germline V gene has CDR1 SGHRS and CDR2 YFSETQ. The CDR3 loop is CASSGTGGKFF. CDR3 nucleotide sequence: TGCGCCAGCAGCGGCACTGGCGGTAAGTTCTTC.

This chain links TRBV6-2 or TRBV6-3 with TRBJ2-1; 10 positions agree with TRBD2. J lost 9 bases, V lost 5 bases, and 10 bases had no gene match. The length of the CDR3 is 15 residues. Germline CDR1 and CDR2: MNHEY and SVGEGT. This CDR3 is CASSPAGGPRSEQFF. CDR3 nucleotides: TGTGCCAGCAGTCCAGCGGGGGGGCCAAGGTCTGAGCAGTTCTTC.

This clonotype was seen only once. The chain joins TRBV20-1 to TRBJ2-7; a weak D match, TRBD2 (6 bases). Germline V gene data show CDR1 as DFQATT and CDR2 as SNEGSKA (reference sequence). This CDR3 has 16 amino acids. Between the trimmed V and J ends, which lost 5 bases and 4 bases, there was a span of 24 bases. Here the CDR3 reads CSARPPGTPLGYEQYF. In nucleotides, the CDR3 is TGCAGTGCTCGCCCCCCCGGGACTCCGCTAGGGTACGAGCAGTACTTC.

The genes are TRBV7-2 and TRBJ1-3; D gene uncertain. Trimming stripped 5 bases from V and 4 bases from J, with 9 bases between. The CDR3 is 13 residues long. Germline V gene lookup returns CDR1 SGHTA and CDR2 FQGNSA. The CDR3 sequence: CASSPPGGNTIYF. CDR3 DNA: TGTGCCAGCAGCCCTCCTGGGGGAAACACCATATATTTT.

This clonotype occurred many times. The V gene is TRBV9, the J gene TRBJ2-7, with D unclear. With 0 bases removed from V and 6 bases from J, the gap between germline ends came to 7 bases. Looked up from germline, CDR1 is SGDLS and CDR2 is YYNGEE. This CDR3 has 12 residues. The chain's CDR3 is CASSVAGFEQYF. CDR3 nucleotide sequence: TGTGCCAGCAGCGTAGCCGGGTTCGAGCAGTACTTC.

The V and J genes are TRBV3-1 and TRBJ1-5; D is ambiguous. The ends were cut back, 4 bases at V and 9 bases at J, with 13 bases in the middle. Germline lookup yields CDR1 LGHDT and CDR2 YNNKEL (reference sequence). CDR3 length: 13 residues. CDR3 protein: CASSPNRYWPQHF. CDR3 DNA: TGTGCCAGCAGCCCGAACCGATATTGGCCCCAGCATTTT.

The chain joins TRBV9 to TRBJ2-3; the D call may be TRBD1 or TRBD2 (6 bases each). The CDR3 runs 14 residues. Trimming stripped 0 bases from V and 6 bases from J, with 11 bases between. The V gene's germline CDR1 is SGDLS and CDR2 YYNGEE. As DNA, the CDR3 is TGTGCCAGCAGCGTAGATGGGGGGCCGGATACGCAGTATTTT. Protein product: CASSVDGGPDTQYF.

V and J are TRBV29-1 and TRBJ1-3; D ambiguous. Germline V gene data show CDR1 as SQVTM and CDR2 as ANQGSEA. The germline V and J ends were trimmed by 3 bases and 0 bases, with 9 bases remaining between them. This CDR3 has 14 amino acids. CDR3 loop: CSVDDNSSGNTIYF. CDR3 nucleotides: TGCAGCGTTGACGACAACAGCTCTGGAAACACCATATATTTT.

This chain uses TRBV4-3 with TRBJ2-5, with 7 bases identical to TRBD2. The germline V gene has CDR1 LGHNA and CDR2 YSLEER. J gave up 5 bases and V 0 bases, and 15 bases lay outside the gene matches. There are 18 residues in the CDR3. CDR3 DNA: TGCGCCAGCAGCCAAGATAGGGCTAGCGGTACTCGACGGGAGACCCAGTACTTC. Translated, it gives CASSQDRASGTRRETQYF.

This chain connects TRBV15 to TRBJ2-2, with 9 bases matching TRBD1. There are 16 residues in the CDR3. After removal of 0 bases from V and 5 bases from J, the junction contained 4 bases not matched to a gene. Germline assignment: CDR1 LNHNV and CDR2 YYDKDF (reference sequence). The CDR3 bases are TGTGCCACCAGCAGAGAAAGGACAGGGGTAACCGGGGAGCTGTTTTTT. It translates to CATSRERTGVTGELFF.

The CDR3 spells CASSRQTSTDTQYF. CDR3 coding DNA: TGTGCCAGCAGCCGGCAGACTAGCACAGATACGCAGTATTTT. The chain combines TRBV3-1 with TRBJ2-3; no clear D. Trimming shortened V by 4 bases and J by 0 bases, and 8 bases separated the two germline ends. This CDR3 is built from 14 residues. Germline V gene data show CDR1 as LGHDT and CDR2 as YNNKEL (reference sequence).

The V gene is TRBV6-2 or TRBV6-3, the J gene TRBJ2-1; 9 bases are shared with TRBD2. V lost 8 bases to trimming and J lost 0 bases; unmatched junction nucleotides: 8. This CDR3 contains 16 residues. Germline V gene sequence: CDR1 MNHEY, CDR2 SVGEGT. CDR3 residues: CASLKAGGSSYNEQFF. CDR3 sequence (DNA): TGTGCCAGCTTAAAGGCGGGAGGGAGCTCCTACAATGAGCAGTTCTTC.

The CDR3 coding sequence is TGTGCCACCAGTGGGAAGGGAGGGGAAGAACTGTTTTTT. Translating it yields CATSGKGGEELFF. The gene calls are TRBV24-1 and TRBJ1-4; D is possibly TRBD1 (5 bases). Trimming cost V 5 bases and J 12 bases, with 15 bases left between them. The CDR3 is 13 amino acids. Looked up from germline, CDR1 is KGHDR and CDR2 is SFDVKD.

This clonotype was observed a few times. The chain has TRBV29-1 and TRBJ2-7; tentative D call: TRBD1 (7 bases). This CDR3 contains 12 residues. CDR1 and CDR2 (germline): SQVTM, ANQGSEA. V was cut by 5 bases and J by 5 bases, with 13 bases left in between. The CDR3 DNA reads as TGCAGCGTTCGTGGCAGGGGGGACGAGCAGTACTTC. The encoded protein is CSVRGRGDEQYF.

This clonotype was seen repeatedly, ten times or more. The CDR3 reads CASMKLGATGETQYF. The CDR3 nucleotides are TGTGCCAGCATGAAACTAGGGGCGACGGGGGAGACCCAGTACTTC. The rearrangement uses TRBV2 and TRBJ2-5, with D perhaps given as TRBD1 or TRBD2 (5 bases each). CDR1 and CDR2 (germline): SNHLY, FYNNEI. The V and J ends lost 7 bases and 5 bases respectively, with 20 bases between them. The CDR3 length is 15 residues.

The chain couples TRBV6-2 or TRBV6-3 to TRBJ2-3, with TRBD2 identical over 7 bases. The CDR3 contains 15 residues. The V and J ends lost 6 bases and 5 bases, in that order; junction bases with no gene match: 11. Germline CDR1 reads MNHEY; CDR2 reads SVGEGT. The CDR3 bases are TGTGCCAGCAGCCGGGGATTAATAGCGGGAGATACGCAGTATTTT. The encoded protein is CASSRGLIAGDTQYF.

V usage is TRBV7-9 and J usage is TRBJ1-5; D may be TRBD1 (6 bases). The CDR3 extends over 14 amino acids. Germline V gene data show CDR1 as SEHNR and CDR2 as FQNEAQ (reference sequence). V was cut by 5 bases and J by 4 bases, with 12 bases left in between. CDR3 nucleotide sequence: TGTGCCAGCAGCGGCGAGGGGGGAAATCAGCCCCAGCATTTT. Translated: CASSGEGGNQPQHF.

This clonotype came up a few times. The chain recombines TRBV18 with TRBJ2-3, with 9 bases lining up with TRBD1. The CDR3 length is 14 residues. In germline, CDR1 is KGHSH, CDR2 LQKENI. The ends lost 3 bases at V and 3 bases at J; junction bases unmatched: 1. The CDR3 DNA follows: TGTGCCAGCTCACCGACAGGGGGGACAGATACGCAGTATTTT. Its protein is CASSPTGGTDTQYF. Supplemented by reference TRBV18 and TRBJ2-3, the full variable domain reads NAGVMQNPRHLVRRRGQEARLRCSPMKGHSHVYWYRQLPEEGLKFMVYLQKENIIDESGMPKERFSAEFPKEGPSILRIQQVVRGDSAAYFCASSPTGGTDTQYFGPGTRLTVL.